Here is one T cell receptor (beta chain) with its context. This CDR3 spans 15 amino acids. CDR1 is SEHNR, CDR2 FQNEAQ, per germline (reference sequence). V shed 6 bases and J 7 bases; nucleotides not matched to a gene: 10. This entry comes from a study of blood T cell repertoires in COVID-19. Across the whole study: T cells, B-cell-depleted T cells, or PBMCs supplied cDNA or gDNA.

Original analysis: Amplification with reference gene primers provided the estimates of nucleated cell counts. This table comes from immunoSEQ multiplex PCR, and its TCRdb copy is limited to in-frame clones, with some not included. The D gene and trimming were derived from the DNA, and the V and J assignments and clone size from that table. The table shows about 240,000 clones, with 70% to 90% occurring only once. The sample consisted of PBMCs or T cells enriched from blood (not recorded which). The rearrangement links TRBV7-9 to TRBJ2-1, with 9 bases identical to TRBD2. This sequence originates from a middle-aged woman with acute COVID-19. CDR3 protein: CASRYSGSLGNEQFF. The CDR3 nucleotides read TGTGCCAGCAGGTATAGCGGGAGTTTGGGAAATGAGCAGTTCTTC.